Sequencing of this T cell receptor (beta chain) was carried out in a study of response to subunit inactivated influenza vaccine. Study-wide findings and caveats: Authors suggested each seasonal influenza vaccination recruits few new T cells.

This clonotype has more than one count but fewer than ten. Antigen unknown. In germline, CDR1 is DFQATT, CDR2 SNEGSKA (reference sequence). V lost 3 bases and J 6 bases, leaving 15 bases between the germline ends. This CDR3 comprises 14 residues. MiXCR was run by TCRdb on the RT-PCR reads, yielding one entry per CDR3 protein. The data hold hundreds of thousands of distinct CDR3 sequences, with approximately 17% observed a single time. The sequencing used PBMCs from blood, collected roughly 5 days after vaccination. The rearrangement uses TRBV20-1 and TRBJ1-5; D remains unclear. The receptor comes from a man aged 45-65 years who received an inactivated influenza vaccine. The CDR3 coding sequence is TGCAGTGCTAGGTTAACATCTATGGTTCAGCCCCAGCATTTT. Translated: CSARLTSMVQPQHF.